Sequencing of this T cell receptor (beta chain) was carried out in a study of cytomegalovirus exposure and HLA in healthy donors. General study findings and limits: In vitro assays verified that three CMV-associated chains recognized CMV antigens specifically.

Regarding this clone: The antigen remains undetermined.

After removal of 7 bases from V and 6 bases from J, the junction contained 3 bases not matched to a gene. Looked up from germline, CDR1 is SNHLY and CDR2 is FYNNEI. CDR3 length: 12 amino acids. The assay was immunoSEQ multiplex PCR, and TCRdb's table has in-frame clones only and misses some. Among 120,000 or so clones listed, approximately 90% were seen once. Sequenced material: PBMCs. The V call is TRBV2, the J call TRBJ2-7; 10 bases align to TRBD2. The receptor's source is a woman aged 25 to 45 in good health and CMV-seropositive. The CDR3 DNA reads as TGTGCCAGCACGAGCGGGGGGGGCGAGCAGTACTTC. This encodes CASTSGGGEQYF.